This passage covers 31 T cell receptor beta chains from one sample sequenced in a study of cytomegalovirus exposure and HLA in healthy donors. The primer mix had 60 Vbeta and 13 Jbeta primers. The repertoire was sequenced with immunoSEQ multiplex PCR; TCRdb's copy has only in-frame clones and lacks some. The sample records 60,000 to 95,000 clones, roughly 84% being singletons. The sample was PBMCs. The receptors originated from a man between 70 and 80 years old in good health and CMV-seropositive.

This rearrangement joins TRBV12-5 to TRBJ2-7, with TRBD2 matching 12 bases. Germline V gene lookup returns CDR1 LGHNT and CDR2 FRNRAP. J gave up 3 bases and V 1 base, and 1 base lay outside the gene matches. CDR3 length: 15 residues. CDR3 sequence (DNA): TGTGCTAGTGGTTTGGCGGGACTAGCGGGCTACGAGCAGTACTTC. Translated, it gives CASGLAGLAGYEQYF.

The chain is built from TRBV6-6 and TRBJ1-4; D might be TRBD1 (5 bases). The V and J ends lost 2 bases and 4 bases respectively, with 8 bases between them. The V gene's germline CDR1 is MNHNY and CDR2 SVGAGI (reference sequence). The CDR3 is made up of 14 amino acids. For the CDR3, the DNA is TGTGCCAGCAGTTACGGGGGGAGTAATGAAAAACTGTTTTTT. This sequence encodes CASSYGGSNEKLFF.

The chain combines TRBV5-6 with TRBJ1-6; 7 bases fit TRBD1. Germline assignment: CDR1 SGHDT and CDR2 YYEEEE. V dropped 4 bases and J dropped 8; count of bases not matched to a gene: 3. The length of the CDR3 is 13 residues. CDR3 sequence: CASSQDRDSPLHF. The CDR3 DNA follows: TGTGCCAGCAGCCAAGACAGGGATTCACCCCTCCACTTT. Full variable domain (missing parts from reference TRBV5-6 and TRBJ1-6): DAGVTQSPTHLIKTRGQQVTLRCSPKSGHDTVSWYQQALGQGPQFIFQYYEEEERQRGNFPDRFSGHQFPNYSSELNVNALLLGDSALYLCASSQDRDSPLHFGNGTRLTVT.

The CDR3 here is CASSEDGRYTF. DNA for the CDR3: TGTGCCAGCAGTGAAGACGGGAGGTACACCTTC. The V gene is TRBV6-1, the J gene TRBJ1-2; D unresolved. The CDR3 extends over 11 amino acids. Trimming removed 1 base from V and 11 bases from J, with 8 bases in between. The germline CDR1 and CDR2 sequences are MNHNS and SASEGT.

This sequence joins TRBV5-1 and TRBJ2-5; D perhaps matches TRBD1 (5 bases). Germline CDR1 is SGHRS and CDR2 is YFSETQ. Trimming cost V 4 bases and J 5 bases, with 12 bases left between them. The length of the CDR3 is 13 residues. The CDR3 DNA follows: TGCGCCAGCAGCCCTCTTAGGGGCGAGACCCAGTACTTC. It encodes CASSPLRGETQYF.

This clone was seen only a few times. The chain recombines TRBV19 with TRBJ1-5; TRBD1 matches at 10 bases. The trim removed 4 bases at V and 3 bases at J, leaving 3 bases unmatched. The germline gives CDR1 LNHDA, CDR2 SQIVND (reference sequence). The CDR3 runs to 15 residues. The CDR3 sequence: CASSTGTGDNQPQHF. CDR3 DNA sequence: TGTGCCAGTAGTACCGGGACAGGGGACAATCAGCCCCAGCATTTT.

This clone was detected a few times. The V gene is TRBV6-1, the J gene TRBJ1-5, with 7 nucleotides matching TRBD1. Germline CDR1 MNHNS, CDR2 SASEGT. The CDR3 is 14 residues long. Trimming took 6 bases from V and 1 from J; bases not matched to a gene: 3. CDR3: CASRLTGSNQPQHF. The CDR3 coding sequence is TGTGCCAGCAGATTGACAGGGAGCAATCAGCCCCAGCATTTT.

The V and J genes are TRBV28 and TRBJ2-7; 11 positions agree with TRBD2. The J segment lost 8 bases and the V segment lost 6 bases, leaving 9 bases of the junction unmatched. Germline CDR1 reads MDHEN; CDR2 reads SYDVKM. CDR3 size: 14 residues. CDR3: CASRPTSGVLKQYF. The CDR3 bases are TGTGCCAGCAGACCGACTAGCGGGGTCTTGAAGCAGTACTTC.

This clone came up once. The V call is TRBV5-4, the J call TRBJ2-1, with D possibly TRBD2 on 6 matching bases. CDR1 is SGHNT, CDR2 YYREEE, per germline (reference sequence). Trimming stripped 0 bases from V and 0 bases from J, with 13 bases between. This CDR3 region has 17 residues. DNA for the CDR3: TGTGCCAGCAGCTTGGCCACAGCTAGCGACTCCTACAATGAGCAGTTCTTC. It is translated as CASSLATASDSYNEQFF.

The CDR3 nucleotides read TGTGCCAGTAGTCAGGAGGGGACTAGCGGAAACAATGAGCAGTTCTTC. As protein: CASSQEGTSGNNEQFF. The rearrangement joins TRBV19 to TRBJ2-1; 11 bases match TRBD2. V shed 5 bases and J 5 bases; nucleotides not matched to a gene: 8. Germline values: CDR1 LNHDA, CDR2 SQIVND (reference sequence). CDR3 size: 16 residues.

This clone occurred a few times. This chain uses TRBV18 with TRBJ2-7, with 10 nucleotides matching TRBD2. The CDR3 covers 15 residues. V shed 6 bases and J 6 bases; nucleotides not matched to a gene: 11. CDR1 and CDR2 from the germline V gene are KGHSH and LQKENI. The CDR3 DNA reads TGTGCCAGCTCGCCAAACAGCGGGAGGGCGAGCGAGCAGTACTTC. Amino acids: CASSPNSGRASEQYF.

CDR3: CATGAGGHMGSGANVLTF. Here the CDR3 DNA reads TGTGCCACCGGAGCGGGGGGCCACATGGGCTCTGGGGCCAACGTCCTGACTTTC. This chain links TRBV5-4 with TRBJ2-6; 9 bases map to TRBD2. Trimming cost V 9 bases and J 0 bases; bases outside gene matches: 13. The CDR3 length is 18 residues. Germline V gives CDR1 SGHNT, CDR2 YYREEE (reference sequence).

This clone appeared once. The CDR3 nucleotides are TGCGCCAGCAGTTCGACAGGGATCCTCTACGAGCAGTACTTC. Translated: CASSSTGILYEQYF. J is TRBJ2-5 and V is TRBV5-1; 7 bases line up with TRBD1. The tail of the sequence fits TRBJ2-7 better, so the J call may be wrong. Looked up from germline, CDR1 is SGHRS and CDR2 is YFSETQ. The CDR3 covers 14 residues.

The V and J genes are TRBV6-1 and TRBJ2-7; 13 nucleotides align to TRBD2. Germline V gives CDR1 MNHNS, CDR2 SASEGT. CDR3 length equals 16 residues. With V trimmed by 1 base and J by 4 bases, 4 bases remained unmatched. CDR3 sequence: CASSEVETSGRYEQYF. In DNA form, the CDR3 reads TGTGCCAGCAGTGAAGTTGAGACTAGCGGGAGGTACGAGCAGTACTTC.

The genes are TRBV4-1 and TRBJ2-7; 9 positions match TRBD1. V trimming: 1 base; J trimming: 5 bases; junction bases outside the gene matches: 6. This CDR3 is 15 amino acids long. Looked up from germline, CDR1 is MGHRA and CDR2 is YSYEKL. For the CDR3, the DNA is TGCGCCAGCAGCCAAGGCCGGGACAGGGTCCACGAGCAGTACTTC. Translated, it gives CASSQGRDRVHEQYF.

CDR3 in amino acids: CASSISSGSGNTIYF. The CDR3 nucleotides read TGCGCCAGCAGCATCTCATCAGGGTCCGGAAACACCATATATTTT. The chain links TRBV5-1 to TRBJ1-3; TRBD1 might be the D (5 bases). The CDR3 is 15 residues long. Between the trimmed V and J ends, which lost 4 bases and 4 bases, there was a span of 15 bases. The germline V gene has CDR1 SGHRS and CDR2 YFSETQ.

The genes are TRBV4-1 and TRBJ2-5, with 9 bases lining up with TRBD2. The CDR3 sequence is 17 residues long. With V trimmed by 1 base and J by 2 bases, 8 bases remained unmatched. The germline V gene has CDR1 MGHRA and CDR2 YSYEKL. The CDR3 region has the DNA TGCGCCAGCAGCCAAGGGGGGGGGCTAGCGGGGCAAGAGACCCAGTACTTC. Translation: CASSQGGGLAGQETQYF.

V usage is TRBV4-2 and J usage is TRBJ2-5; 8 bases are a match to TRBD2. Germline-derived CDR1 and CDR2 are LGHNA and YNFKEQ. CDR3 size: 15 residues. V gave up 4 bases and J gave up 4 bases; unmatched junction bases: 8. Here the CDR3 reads CASSPNAGGRETQYF. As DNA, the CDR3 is TGTGCCAGCAGCCCTAACGCGGGGGGAAGAGAGACCCAGTACTTC.

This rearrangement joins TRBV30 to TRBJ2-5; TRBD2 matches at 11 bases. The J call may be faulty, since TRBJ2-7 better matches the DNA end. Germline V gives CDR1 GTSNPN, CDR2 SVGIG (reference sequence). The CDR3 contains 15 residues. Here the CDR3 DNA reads TGTGCCTGGAGGAAGTGGGGGACTAGCGGATACGAGCAGTACTTC. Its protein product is CAWRKWGTSGYEQYF.

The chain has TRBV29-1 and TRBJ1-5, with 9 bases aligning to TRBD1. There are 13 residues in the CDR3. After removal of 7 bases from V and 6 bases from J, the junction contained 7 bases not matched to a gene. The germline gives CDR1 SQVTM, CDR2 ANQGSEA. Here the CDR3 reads CSAGQGTGQPQHF. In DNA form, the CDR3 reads TGCAGCGCCGGACAGGGGACGGGTCAGCCCCAGCATTTT.

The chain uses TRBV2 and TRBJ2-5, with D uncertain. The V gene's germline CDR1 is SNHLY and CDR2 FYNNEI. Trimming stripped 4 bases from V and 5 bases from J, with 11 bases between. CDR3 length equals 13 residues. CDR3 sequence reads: CASSVRVLETQYF. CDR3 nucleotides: TGTGCCAGCAGTGTCCGGGTCCTGGAGACCCAGTACTTC.

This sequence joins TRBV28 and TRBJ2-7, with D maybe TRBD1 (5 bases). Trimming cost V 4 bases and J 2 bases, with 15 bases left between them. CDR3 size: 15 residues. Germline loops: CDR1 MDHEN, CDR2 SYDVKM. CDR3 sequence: CASSSPRQHAYEQYF. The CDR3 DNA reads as TGTGCCAGCAGTTCCCCACGACAGCATGCCTACGAGCAGTACTTC.

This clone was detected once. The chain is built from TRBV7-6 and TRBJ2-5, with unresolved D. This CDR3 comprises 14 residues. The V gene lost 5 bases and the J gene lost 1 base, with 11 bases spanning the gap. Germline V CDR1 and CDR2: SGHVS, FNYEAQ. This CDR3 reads CASSLRAFQETQYF. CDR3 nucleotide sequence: TGTGCCAGCAGCCTACGTGCCTTCCAAGAGACCCAGTACTTC.

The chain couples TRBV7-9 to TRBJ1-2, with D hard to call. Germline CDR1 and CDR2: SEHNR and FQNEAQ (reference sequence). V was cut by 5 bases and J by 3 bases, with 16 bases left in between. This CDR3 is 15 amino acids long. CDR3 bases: TGTGCCAGCAGCCGACCCAACCCTGGGCACTATGGCTACACCTTC. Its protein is CASSRPNPGHYGYTF. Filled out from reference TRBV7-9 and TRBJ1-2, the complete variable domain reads DTGVSQNPRHKITKRGQNVTFRCDPISEHNRLYWYRQTLGQGPEFLTYFQNEAQLEKSRLLSDRFSAERPKGSFSTLEIQRTEQGDSAMYLCASSRPNPGHYGYTFGSGTRLTVV.

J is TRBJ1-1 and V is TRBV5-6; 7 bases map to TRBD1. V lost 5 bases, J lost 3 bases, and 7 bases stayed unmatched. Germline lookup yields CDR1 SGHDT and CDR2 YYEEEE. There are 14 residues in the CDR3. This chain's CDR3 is CASRPTGQDTEAFF. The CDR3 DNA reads TGTGCCAGCAGACCTACCGGACAGGACACTGAAGCTTTCTTT.

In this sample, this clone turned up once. The CDR3 coding sequence is TGCAGCGCCATAAAACCCGGGACAGCAAGTGAGCAGTTCTTC. As protein: CSAIKPGTASEQFF. This chain uses TRBV29-1 with TRBJ2-1; 7 nucleotides match TRBD1. The CDR3 is 14 residues long. The germline CDR1 and CDR2 sequences are SQVTM and ANQGSEA. V gave up 7 bases and J gave up 9 bases; unmatched junction bases: 15.

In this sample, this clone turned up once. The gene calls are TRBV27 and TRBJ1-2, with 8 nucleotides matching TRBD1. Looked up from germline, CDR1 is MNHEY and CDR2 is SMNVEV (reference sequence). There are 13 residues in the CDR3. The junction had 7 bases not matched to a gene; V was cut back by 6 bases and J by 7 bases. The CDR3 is CASSPDRVRGYTF. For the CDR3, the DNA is TGTGCCAGCAGCCCGGACAGGGTCCGTGGCTACACCTTC.

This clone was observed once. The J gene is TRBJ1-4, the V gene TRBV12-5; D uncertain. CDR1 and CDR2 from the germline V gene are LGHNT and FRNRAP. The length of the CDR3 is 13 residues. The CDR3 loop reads CAPRPRVSEKLFF. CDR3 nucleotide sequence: TGTGCGCCCCGCCCCCGGGTCAGTGAAAAACTGTTTTTT.

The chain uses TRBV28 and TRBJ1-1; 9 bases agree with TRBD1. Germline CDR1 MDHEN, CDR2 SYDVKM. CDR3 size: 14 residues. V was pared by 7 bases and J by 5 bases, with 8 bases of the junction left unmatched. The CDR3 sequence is CASTTQGARTEAFF. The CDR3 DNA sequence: TGTGCCAGCACCACACAGGGGGCTAGGACTGAAGCTTTCTTT.

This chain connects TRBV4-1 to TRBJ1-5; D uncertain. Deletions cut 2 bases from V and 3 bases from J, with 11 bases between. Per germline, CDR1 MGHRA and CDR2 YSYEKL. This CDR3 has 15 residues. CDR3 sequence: CASSQTSGINQPQHF. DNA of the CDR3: TGCGCCAGCAGCCAAACGAGCGGGATCAATCAGCCCCAGCATTTT.

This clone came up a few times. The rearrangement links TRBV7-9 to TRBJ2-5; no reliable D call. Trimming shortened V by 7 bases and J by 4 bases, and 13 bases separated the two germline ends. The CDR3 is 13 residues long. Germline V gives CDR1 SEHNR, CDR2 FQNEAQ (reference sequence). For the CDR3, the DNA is TGTGCCAGCACACTATCGGGTGGAGAGACCCAGTACTTC. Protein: CASTLSGGETQYF.